Sequencing of this T cell receptor (beta chain) was carried out in a study of T-cell memory formation after mild COVID-19. With 7 bases removed from V and 6 bases from J, the gap between germline ends came to 8 bases. CDR3 size: 11 residues. Germline lookup yields CDR1 SNHLY and CDR2 FYNNEI. TCRdb independently ran MiXCR on the 5' RACE reads; one entry per CDR3 protein. The sample has around 310,000 distinct CDR3 sequences; roughly 15% are singletons. This clonotype was seen only a few times. The antigen remains unidentified. Findings of the study overall: The authors did not confirm SARS-CoV-2 specificity of second-wave clones peaking day 37.

The gene calls are TRBV2 and TRBJ2-3; D unresolved. This receptor was obtained from a man younger than 35 who had mild COVID-19 (a few samples of this study predate the infection). Cell type and time point are not known. The sequenced material came from PBMCs or a T cell subset sorted from them (not recorded which). The chain's CDR3 is CASNPWDTQYF. CDR3 in DNA: TGTGCCAGCAATCCCTGGGATACGCAGTATTTT.